This is a list of T cell receptor beta chains from one sample in a study of T cell responses to AZD1222 COVID-19 vaccine. Sequencing was performed with immunoSEQ multiplex PCR; in TCRdb, only in-frame clones are kept and a portion is missing. Seen here are 100,000 to 150,000 clones, 90% observed once, and the top ten hold about 4.3%. The source material was peripheral blood, sampled on day 0 of MenACWY control vaccination. The receptors shown here come from an adult in good health. Each CDR3 is given with its conserved first and last residue. A D gene is named only where the DNA matches it firmly. Clone size is given for some rows only: seen once, a few or many times, or a class if the clone is expanded.

clone_size: .; d_call: .; v_call: TRBV28; j_call: TRBJ1-4; cdr3_aa: CASSLLGGGEKLFF; cdr3_nt: TGTGCCAGCAGTTTATTGGGGGGGGGTGAAAAACTGTTTTTT
clone_size: .; d_call: .; v_call: TRBV2; j_call: TRBJ1-1; cdr3_aa: CASTSAGMNTEAFF; cdr3_nt: TGTGCCAGCACCTCGGCCGGGATGAACACTGAAGCTTTCTTT
clone_size: few; d_call: TRBD2; v_call: TRBV5-1; j_call: TRBJ2-3; cdr3_aa: CASSSGLGLAGERADTQYF; cdr3_nt: TGCGCCAGCAGCTCCGGCCTGGGACTAGCGGGAGAACGGGCAGATACGCAGTATTTT
clone_size: .; d_call: TRBD2; v_call: TRBV6-4; j_call: TRBJ2-3; cdr3_aa: CASSDTSGGHTDTQYF; cdr3_nt: TGTGCCAGCAGTGACACTAGCGGGGGGCACACAGATACGCAGTATTTT
clone_size: .; d_call: .; v_call: TRBV5-4; j_call: TRBJ2-1; cdr3_aa: CASSLIAGFDEQFF; cdr3_nt: TGTGCCAGCAGCTTGATTGCGGGATTCGATGAGCAGTTCTTC
clone_size: .; d_call: .; v_call: TRBV30; j_call: TRBJ1-2; cdr3_aa: CAWTPVDRLYGYTF; cdr3_nt: TGTGCCTGGACACCGGTCGACAGGCTGTATGGCTACACCTTC
clone_size: .; d_call: .; v_call: TRBV24-1; j_call: TRBJ2-2; cdr3_aa: CATSDSPPNGELFF; cdr3_nt: TGTGCCACCAGTGACTCGCCCCCTAACGGGGAGCTGTTTTTT
clone_size: .; d_call: .; v_call: TRBV28; j_call: TRBJ1-3; cdr3_aa: CASSSPSKDFSGNTIYF; cdr3_nt: TGTGCCAGCAGTTCCCCCTCTAAAGACTTCTCTGGAAACACCATATATTTT
clone_size: .; d_call: .; v_call: TRBV5-1; j_call: TRBJ1-5; cdr3_aa: CASSPSGYSNQPQHF; cdr3_nt: TGCGCCAGCAGCCCTTCAGGGTATAGCAATCAGCCCCAGCATTTT
clone_size: .; d_call: .; v_call: TRBV7-8; j_call: TRBJ1-1; cdr3_aa: CASSYSGGNTEAFF; cdr3_nt: TGTGCCAGCAGCTACTCGGGGGGTAACACTGAAGCTTTCTTT
clone_size: .; d_call: TRBD2; v_call: TRBV24-1; j_call: TRBJ2-2; cdr3_aa: CATSDSAGLHTGELFF; cdr3_nt: TGTGCCACCAGTGATTCGGCGGGACTACACACCGGGGAGCTGTTTTTT
clone_size: .; d_call: .; v_call: TRBV7-9; j_call: TRBJ1-2; cdr3_aa: CASSPPRGTNWNGYTF; cdr3_nt: TGTGCCAGCAGCCCCCCGAGAGGGACAAATTGGAATGGCTACACCTTC
clone_size: once; d_call: .; v_call: TRBV18; j_call: TRBJ1-3; cdr3_aa: CASSPPNLVSGNTIYF; cdr3_nt: TGTGCCAGCTCACCACCGAACCTTGTCTCTGGAAACACCATATATTTT
clone_size: .; d_call: .; v_call: TRBV6-5; j_call: TRBJ2-5; cdr3_aa: CASSYIGDRETQYF; cdr3_nt: TGTGCCAGCAGTTATATAGGAGACAGGGAGACCCAGTACTTC
clone_size: .; d_call: .; v_call: TRBV5-4; j_call: TRBJ2-1; cdr3_aa: CASSARGEQFF; cdr3_nt: TGTGCCAGCAGCGCGCGGGGTGAGCAGTTCTTC
clone_size: .; d_call: TRBD1; v_call: TRBV7-9; j_call: TRBJ2-7; cdr3_aa: CASSSTGNYEQYF; cdr3_nt: TGTGCCAGCAGCTCGACAGGGAACTACGAGCAGTACTTC
clone_size: .; d_call: .; v_call: TRBV3-1/TRBV3-2; j_call: TRBJ2-3; cdr3_aa: CASSQDEAGRTDTQYF; cdr3_nt: TGTGCCAGCAGCCAAGATGAAGCGGGTCGTACAGATACGCAGTATTTT
clone_size: few; d_call: .; v_call: TRBV7-9; j_call: TRBJ2-7; cdr3_aa: CASSLVSFGEQYF; cdr3_nt: TGTGCCAGCAGCTTAGTCTCGTTTGGGGAGCAGTACTTC
clone_size: .; d_call: TRBD2; v_call: TRBV19; j_call: TRBJ2-1; cdr3_aa: CASSPGLAFPFF; cdr3_nt: TGTGCCAGTAGCCCGGGACTAGCGTTTCCGTTCTTC
clone_size: .; d_call: TRBD1; v_call: TRBV28; j_call: TRBJ1-2; cdr3_aa: CATEGQTYGYTF; cdr3_nt: TGTGCCACCGAGGGACAGACCTATGGCTACACCTTC
clone_size: .; d_call: TRBD1; v_call: TRBV6-1; j_call: TRBJ2-3; cdr3_aa: CASSERIKGATDTQYF; cdr3_nt: TGTGCCAGCAGTGAAAGGATTAAGGGGGCCACAGATACGCAGTATTTT
clone_size: .; d_call: TRBD1; v_call: TRBV5-1; j_call: TRBJ2-5; cdr3_aa: CASSSDREQETQYF; cdr3_nt: TGCGCCAGCAGCTCGGACAGGGAACAAGAGACCCAGTACTTC
clone_size: .; d_call: .; v_call: TRBV2; j_call: TRBJ1-5; cdr3_aa: CASTLVLHSNQPQHF; cdr3_nt: TGTGCCAGCACCCTGGTACTCCATAGCAATCAGCCCCAGCATTTT